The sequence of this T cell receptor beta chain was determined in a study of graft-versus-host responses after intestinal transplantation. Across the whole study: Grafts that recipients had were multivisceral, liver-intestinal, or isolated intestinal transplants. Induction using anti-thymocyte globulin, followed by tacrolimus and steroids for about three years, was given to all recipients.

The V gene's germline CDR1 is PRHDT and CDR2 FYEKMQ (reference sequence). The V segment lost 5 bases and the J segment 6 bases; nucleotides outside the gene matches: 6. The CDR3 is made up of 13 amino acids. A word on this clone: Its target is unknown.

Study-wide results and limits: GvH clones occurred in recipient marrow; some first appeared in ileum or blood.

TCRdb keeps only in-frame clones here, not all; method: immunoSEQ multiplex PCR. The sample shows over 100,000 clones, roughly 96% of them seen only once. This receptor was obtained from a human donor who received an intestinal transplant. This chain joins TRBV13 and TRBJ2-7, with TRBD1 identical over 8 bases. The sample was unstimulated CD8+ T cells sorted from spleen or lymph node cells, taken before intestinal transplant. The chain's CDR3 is CASSMDRAVEQYF. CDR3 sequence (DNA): TGTGCCAGCAGCATGGACAGGGCGGTCGAGCAGTACTTC.